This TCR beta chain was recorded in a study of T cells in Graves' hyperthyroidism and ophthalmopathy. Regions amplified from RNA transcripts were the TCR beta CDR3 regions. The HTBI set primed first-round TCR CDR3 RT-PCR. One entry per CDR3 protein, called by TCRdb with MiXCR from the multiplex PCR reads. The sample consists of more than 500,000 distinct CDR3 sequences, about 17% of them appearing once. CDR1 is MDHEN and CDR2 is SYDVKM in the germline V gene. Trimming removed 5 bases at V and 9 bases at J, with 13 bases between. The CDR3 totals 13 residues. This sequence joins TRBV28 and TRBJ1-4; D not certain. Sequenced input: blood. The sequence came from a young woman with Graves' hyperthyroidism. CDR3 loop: CASSDPQKKKLFF. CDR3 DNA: TGTGCCAGCAGTGACCCCCAGAAGAAAAAACTGTTTTTT.